The 20 T cell receptor beta chains below were found in one sample sequenced in a study of blood T cells in healthy people across ages. The authors ran a second PCR of about 6 to 11 cycles using a sample-barcoded 5' primer and a J-beta primer mix. Via MiXCR, TCRdb re-called the 5' RACE reads, giving one row per CDR3 protein. The repertoire holds over 1,200,000 distinct CDR3 sequences, 55% to 75% seen once, with approximately 7% in the top ten. Sequences were obtained from blood. The receptors here all came from a man aged 18-30 years in good health.

The rearrangement uses TRBV4-1 and TRBJ2-7, with TRBD1 identical over 7 bases. Germline CDR1 is MGHRA and CDR2 is YSYEKL. The CDR3 is 16 residues long. V lost 1 base to trimming and J lost 3 bases; unmatched junction nucleotides: 9. CDR3 bases: TGCGCCAGCAGCCAAGTCCTGGGACAGAGATTCTACGAGCAGTACTTC. Its protein is CASSQVLGQRFYEQYF.

The genes are TRBV5-1 and TRBJ2-2, with 7 bases fitting TRBD2. Germline values: CDR1 SGHRS, CDR2 YFSETQ. CDR3 length equals 19 residues. The J segment lost 0 bases and the V segment lost 4 bases, leaving 15 bases of the junction unmatched. The CDR3 DNA reads as TGCGCCAGCAGCACGACCTCAAGGACTAGTGGCGCGAACACCGGGGAGCTGTTTTTT. Translating it yields CASSTTSRTSGANTGELFF.

The rearrangement uses TRBV2 and TRBJ2-1; D not certain. The CDR3 sequence is 14 residues long. V dropped 9 bases and J dropped 1 base, with 13 bases sitting between them. Germline-derived CDR1 and CDR2 are SNHLY and FYNNEI. CDR3 DNA sequence: TGTGCCAGTTTCCCCCTCGAGTCCTACAATGAGCAGTTCTTC. This translates into CASFPLESYNEQFF.

The chain couples TRBV20-1 to TRBJ1-2, with D unclear. V lost 1 base, J lost 12 bases, and 18 bases lay in between. Germline V gives CDR1 DFQATT, CDR2 SNEGSKA (reference sequence). CDR3 length equals 13 residues. CDR3 protein: CSARVTGVWKNTF. The CDR3 bases are TGCAGTGCTAGAGTCACCGGGGTTTGGAAGAACACCTTC.

There are a few counts of this clonotype. The CDR3 protein is CASSLGQQRETQYF. The CDR3 DNA is TGTGCCAGCAGCTTAGGGCAGCAGAGAGAGACCCAGTACTTC. The gene calls are TRBV7-2 and TRBJ2-5; D unclear. V was cut by 1 base and J by 4 bases, with 10 bases left in between. The CDR3 has 14 amino acids. Germline V CDR1 and CDR2: SGHTA, FQGNSA.

The chain has TRBV6-6 and TRBJ2-1; D possibly corresponds to TRBD2 (6 bases). Germline V gene sequence: CDR1 MNHNY, CDR2 SVGAGI (reference sequence). V was trimmed by 5 bases and J by 5 bases, leaving 16 bases between them. The CDR3 extends over 15 amino acids. For the CDR3, the DNA is TGTGCCAGCAGTCCTCTCGCGGGATATGACAATGAGCAGTTCTTC. This encodes CASSPLAGYDNEQFF.

This clonotype has a handful of counts. This chain's CDR3 is CASSGLAGLGDTQYF. The CDR3 DNA sequence: TGTGCCAGCAGCGGACTAGCGGGATTAGGAGATACGCAGTATTTT. This chain joins TRBV6-6 and TRBJ2-3, with 12 bases that match TRBD2. V lost 6 bases, J lost 5 bases, and 6 bases stayed unmatched. The germline V gene encodes CDR1 MNHNY and CDR2 SVGAGI (reference sequence). CDR3 size: 15 residues.

The chain combines TRBV12-3 or TRBV12-4 with TRBJ2-4; D might be TRBD1 or TRBD2, each matching 5 bases. The J call may be mistaken, given a closer DNA end match to TRBJ2-7. CDR3 length: 15 amino acids. This CDR3 is CASSLNRDLLDEQYF. CDR3 nucleotide sequence: TGTGCCAGCAGTTTAAACCGGGACCTTTTGGACGAGCAGTACTTC.

The V call is TRBV9, the J call TRBJ2-7, with D perhaps TRBD2 (5 bases). TRBJ2-5 matches the DNA end more closely, so the J call is doubtful. There are 14 residues in the CDR3. Germline V gene data show CDR1 as SGDLS and CDR2 as YYNGEE. This chain's CDR3 is CASSVAWGEETQYF. The CDR3 DNA is TGTGCCAGCAGCGTAGCTTGGGGAGAAGAGACCCAGTACTTC.

The chain carries TRBV25-1 and TRBJ1-6; D is ambiguous. Trimming removed 4 bases from V and 7 bases from J, with 14 bases in between. From germline, CDR1 is MGHDK and CDR2 SYGVNS. CDR3 size: 15 residues. The CDR3, as DNA: TGTGCCAGCAGTGGGCCTCTCGTGGACAATTCACCCCTCCACTTT. This sequence encodes CASSGPLVDNSPLHF.

The genes are TRBV29-1 and TRBJ1-2, with no clear D. The CDR3 length is 12 residues. V lost 3 bases and J lost 0, with 5 bases in between. CDR1 and CDR2 (germline): SQVTM, ANQGSEA. Here the CDR3 reads CSVDLPNYGYTF. The CDR3 DNA sequence: TGCAGCGTTGATCTCCCTAACTATGGCTACACCTTC.

J is TRBJ1-2 and V is TRBV10-3, with a weak D call TRBD1 (5 bases). Germline CDR1 reads ENHRY; CDR2 reads SYGVKD. This CDR3 contains 17 residues. V lost 0 bases and J lost 2, with 16 bases in between. The CDR3 region has the DNA TGTGCCATCAGTGAGTCGGCGGGGAAGGGGCCCAACTATGGCTACACCTTC. As protein: CAISESAGKGPNYGYTF.

This chain connects TRBV6-2 or TRBV6-3 to TRBJ2-2; no definite D call. This CDR3 comprises 14 residues. V gave up 5 bases and J gave up 4 bases, with 11 bases separating them. The V gene's germline CDR1 is MNHEY and CDR2 SVGEGT. The CDR3 sequence is CASSPRMTTGELFF. The CDR3 nucleotides are TGTGCCAGCAGTCCCCGTATGACCACCGGGGAGCTGTTTTTT.

In its sample, this clonotype was seen a few times. This chain links TRBV25-1 with TRBJ2-7; 8 bases are a match to TRBD1. The CDR3 has 16 amino acids. Germline loops: CDR1 MGHDK, CDR2 SYGVNS. The ends lost 1 base at V and 1 base at J; junction bases unmatched: 6. CDR3 residues: CASSESGRQGSYEQYF. DNA for the CDR3: TGTGCCAGCAGTGAATCAGGCCGACAGGGGTCCTACGAGCAGTACTTC.

The chain joins TRBV10-3 to TRBJ1-2; 7 bases match TRBD1. This CDR3 has 15 amino acids. CDR1 ENHRY and CDR2 SYGVKD come from the germline V gene. The junction had 12 bases not matched to a gene; V was cut back by 3 bases and J by 8 bases. As DNA, the CDR3 is TGTGCCATCAGTGAAGACAGGGTTTCGTGGGAAGGCTACACCTTC. It translates to CAISEDRVSWEGYTF.

The sample holds one count of this clonotype. The chain joins TRBV2 to TRBJ1-5; the match to TRBD1 covers 7 bases. The CDR3 has 14 amino acids. The germline CDR1 and CDR2 sequences are SNHLY and FYNNEI. V lost 7 bases to trimming and J lost 8 bases; unmatched junction nucleotides: 11. CDR3 region: CASKWGTGAEPQHF. The CDR3 coding sequence is TGTGCCAGCAAGTGGGGCACAGGGGCTGAGCCCCAGCATTTT.

The chain uses TRBV7-2 and TRBJ2-1; a weak D match, TRBD1 (6 bases). The V gene lost 7 bases and the J gene lost 7 bases, with 20 bases spanning the gap. The CDR3 runs to 15 residues. The germline V gene has CDR1 SGHTA and CDR2 FQGNSA. In DNA form, the CDR3 reads TGTGCCAGCACCCCACGGGACAATTATAAGAATGAGCAGTTCTTC. As protein: CASTPRDNYKNEQFF.

The rearrangement links TRBV7-2 to TRBJ2-3, with 10 bases fitting TRBD2. CDR1 SGHTA and CDR2 FQGNSA come from the germline V gene. This CDR3 spans 15 amino acids. The ends lost 5 bases at V and 4 bases at J; junction bases unmatched: 6. CDR3 coding DNA: TGTGCCAGCAGCATTAGCGGGGGGTATTCAGATACGCAGTATTTT. This codes for CASSISGGYSDTQYF.

The rearrangement links TRBV4-2 to TRBJ2-1; D perhaps matches TRBD2 (7 bases). This CDR3 contains 18 residues. CDR1 is LGHNA, CDR2 YNFKEQ, per germline. Trimming removed 0 bases at V and 5 bases at J, with 20 bases between. CDR3 coding DNA: TGTGCCAGCAGCCAAGATCGGGGGGCCCCTTCTGGGAACAATGAGCAGTTCTTC. Translating it yields CASSQDRGAPSGNNEQFF.

This chain links TRBV5-1 with TRBJ2-7; D not certain. Deletions cut 2 bases from V and 6 bases from J, with 18 bases between. Germline assignment: CDR1 SGHRS and CDR2 YFSETQ. CDR3 length equals 15 residues. Here the CDR3 DNA reads TGCGCCAGCAGCTTAGCGAGCTCTGGCCCGGGCGAGCAGTACTTC. This translates into CASSLASSGPGEQYF. The whole variable domain, filled in from reference TRBV5-1 and TRBJ2-7, reads KAGVTQTPRYLIKTRGQQVTLSCSPISGHRSVSWYQQTPGQGLQFLFEYFSETQRNKGNFPGRFSGRQFSNSRSEMNVSTLELGDSALYLCASSLASSGPGEQYFGPGTRLTVT.